Detailed here is one T cell receptor beta chain. What it binds is not known. Terminally differentiated effector memory CD45RA+ cells were excluded from the naive CD8 cells, which were CD45RO-negative and positively selected for CCR7. The data originate from a study of shared clonotypes between healthy human individuals. General study findings and limits: Some clonotypes were shared by all four sorted-subset donors, while others were not shared. The non-shared ones had lower generation probabilities than the shared ones. A limitation of the genetic and exposure-history diversity represented arose from few donors.

This CDR3 region has 14 residues. Trimming left V 3 bases short and J 2 bases short, with 12 bases between. Germline V lookup: CDR1 SGDLS, CDR2 YYNGEE. Researchers ran the assay at a deep level. Sequencing was performed with immunoSEQ multiplex PCR; in TCRdb, only in-frame clones are kept and a portion is missing. The sample gives about 2 million clones, about 95% of which show up once; about 1.1% is in the top ten. The source of this sequence is a man between 18 and 35 years old in good health. The chain has TRBV9 and TRBJ2-7; tentative D call: TRBD1 (5 bases). Input material: naive CD8+ T cells sorted from blood. CDR3 coding DNA: TGTGCCAGCAGCGCTCTACAGGATGCCTACGAGCAGTACTTC. Amino acids: CASSALQDAYEQYF. The full variable domain, with the rest looked up from reference TRBV9 and TRBJ2-7, is DSGVTQTPKHLITATGQRVTLRCSPRSGDLSVYWYQQSLDQGLQFLIQYYNGEERAKGNILERFSAQQFPDLHSELNLSSLELGDSALYFCASSALQDAYEQYFGPGTRLTVT.